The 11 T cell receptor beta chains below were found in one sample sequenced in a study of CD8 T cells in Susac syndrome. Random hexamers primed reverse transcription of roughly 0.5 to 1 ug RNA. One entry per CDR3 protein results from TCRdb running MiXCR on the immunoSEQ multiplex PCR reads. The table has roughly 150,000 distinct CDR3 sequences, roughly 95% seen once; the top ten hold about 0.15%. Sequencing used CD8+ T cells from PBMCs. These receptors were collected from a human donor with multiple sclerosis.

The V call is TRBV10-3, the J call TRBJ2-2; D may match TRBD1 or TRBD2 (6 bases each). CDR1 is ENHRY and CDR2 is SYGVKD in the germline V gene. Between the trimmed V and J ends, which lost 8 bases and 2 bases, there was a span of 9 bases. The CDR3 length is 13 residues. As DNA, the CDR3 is TGTGCCATCGGGGGGACAAACACCGGGGAGCTGTTTTTT. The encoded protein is CAIGGTNTGELFF.

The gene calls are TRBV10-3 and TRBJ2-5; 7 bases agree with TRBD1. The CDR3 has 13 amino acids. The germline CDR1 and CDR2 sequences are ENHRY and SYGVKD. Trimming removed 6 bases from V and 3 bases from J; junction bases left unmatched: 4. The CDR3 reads CAIRGTAEETQYF. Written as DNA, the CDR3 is TGTGCCATCAGGGGGACAGCCGAAGAGACCCAGTACTTC.

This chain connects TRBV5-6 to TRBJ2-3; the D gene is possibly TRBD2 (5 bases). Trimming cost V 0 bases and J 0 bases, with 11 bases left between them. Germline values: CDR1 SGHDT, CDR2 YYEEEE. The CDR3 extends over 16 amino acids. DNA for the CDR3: TGTGCCAGCAGCTTGGTACGAGCGGCGAGCACAGATACGCAGTATTTT. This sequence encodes CASSLVRAASTDTQYF.

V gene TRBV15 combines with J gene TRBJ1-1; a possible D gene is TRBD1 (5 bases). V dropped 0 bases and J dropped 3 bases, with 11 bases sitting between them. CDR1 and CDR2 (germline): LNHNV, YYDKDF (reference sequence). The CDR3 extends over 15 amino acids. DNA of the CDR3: TGTGCCACCAGCAGAGATACGGGGACCCACACTGAAGCTTTCTTT. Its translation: CATSRDTGTHTEAFF.

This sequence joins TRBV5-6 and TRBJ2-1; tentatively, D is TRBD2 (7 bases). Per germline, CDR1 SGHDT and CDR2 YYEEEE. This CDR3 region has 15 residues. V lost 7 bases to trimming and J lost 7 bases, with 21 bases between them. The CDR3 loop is CASGPFGGAVNEQFF. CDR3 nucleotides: TGTGCCAGCGGGCCCTTTGGGGGGGCCGTGAATGAGCAGTTCTTC.

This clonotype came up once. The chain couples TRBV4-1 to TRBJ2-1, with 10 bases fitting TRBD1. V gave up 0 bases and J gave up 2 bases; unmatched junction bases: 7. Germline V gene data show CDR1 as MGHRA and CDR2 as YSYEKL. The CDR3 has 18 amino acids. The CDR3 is CASSQDGLGQGPYNEQFF. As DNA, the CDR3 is TGCGCCAGCAGCCAAGACGGACTGGGACAGGGGCCCTACAATGAGCAGTTCTTC.

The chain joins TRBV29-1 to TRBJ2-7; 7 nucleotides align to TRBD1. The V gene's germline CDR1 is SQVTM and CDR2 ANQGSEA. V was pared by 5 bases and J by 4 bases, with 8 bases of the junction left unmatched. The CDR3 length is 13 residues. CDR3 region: CSVKRDSDYEQYV. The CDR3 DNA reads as TGCAGCGTTAAAAGGGACAGTGATTACGAGCAGTACGTC.

For the CDR3, the DNA is TGCAGCGTACGGACAGGGGGCCGCTACGAGCAGTACTTC. Translated, it gives CSVRTGGRYEQYF. The chain recombines TRBV29-1 with TRBJ2-7, with 11 bases aligning to TRBD1. The ends lost 6 bases at V and 3 bases at J; junction bases unmatched: 4. This CDR3 is built from 13 residues. The V gene's germline CDR1 is SQVTM and CDR2 ANQGSEA.

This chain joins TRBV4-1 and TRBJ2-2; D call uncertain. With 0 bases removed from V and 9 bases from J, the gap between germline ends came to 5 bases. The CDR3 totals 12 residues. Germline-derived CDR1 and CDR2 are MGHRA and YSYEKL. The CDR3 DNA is TGCGCCAGCAGCCAAGACCAGCGGGAGCTGTTTTTT. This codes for CASSQDQRELFF.

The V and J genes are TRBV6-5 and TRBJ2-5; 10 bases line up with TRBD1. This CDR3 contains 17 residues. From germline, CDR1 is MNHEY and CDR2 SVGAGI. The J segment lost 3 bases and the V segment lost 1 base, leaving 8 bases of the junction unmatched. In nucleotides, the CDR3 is TGTGCCAGCAGTTACTTGAGACCGGGACAGGGGAAAGAGACCCAGTACTTC. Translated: CASSYLRPGQGKETQYF.

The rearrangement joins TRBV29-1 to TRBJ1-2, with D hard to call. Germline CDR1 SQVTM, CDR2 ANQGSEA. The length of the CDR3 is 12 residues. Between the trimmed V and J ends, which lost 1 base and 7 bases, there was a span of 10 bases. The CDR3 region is CSVEVSSSGYTF. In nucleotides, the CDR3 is TGCAGCGTTGAAGTCAGCTCAAGTGGCTACACCTTC. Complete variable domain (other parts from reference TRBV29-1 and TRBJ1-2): SAVISQKPSRDICQRGTSLTIQCQVDSQVTMMFWYRQQPGQSLTLIATANQGSEATYESGFVIDKFPISRPNLTFSTLTVSNMSPEDSSIYLCSVEVSSSGYTFGSGTRLTVV.